Listed below are T cell receptor beta chains from one sample, sequenced in a study of blood T cell repertoires in COVID-19. TCRdb's copy holds only in-frame clones and misses some; the assay was immunoSEQ multiplex PCR. The sample yields roughly 250,000 clones, roughly four fifths seen once. The source material was peripheral blood. The receptors were sampled from a woman older than 75 with acute or convalescent COVID-19. Both conserved end residues are part of each CDR3. The D gene is left open where the match is weak. A row's size may be missing; if present it is once, few, many or a size class.

d_gene | j_gene | v_gene | abundance | CDR3nt | CDR3aa
NA | TRBJ2-1 | TRBV9 | NA | TGTGCCAGCAGCGTCCGAGCCGCCTCCTACAATGAGCAGTTCTTC | CASSVRAASYNEQFF
NA | TRBJ2-5 | TRBV5-1 | NA | TGCGCCAGCGGCCGAGGTCTCCGGGACACCGAGACCCAGTACTTC | CASGRGLRDTETQYF
TRBD1 | TRBJ1-2 | TRBV6-6 | NA | TGTGCCAGCAGTACCCGGACAGGGAACTATGGCTACACCTTC | CASSTRTGNYGYTF
NA | TRBJ1-2 | TRBV6-1 | NA | TGTGCCAGCAGTGAAGCCACACAGGAATACACCTTC | CASSEATQEYTF
NA | TRBJ1-2 | TRBV7-6 | NA | TGTGCCAGCAGCTCCTCCACAGGTTTTACTAACTATGGCTACACCTTC | CASSSSTGFTNYGYTF
TRBD2 | TRBJ2-7 | TRBV5-1 | NA | TGCGCCAGCAGTTTAGGACTAGGCTACGAGCAGTACTTC | CASSLGLGYEQYF
TRBD1 | TRBJ1-6 | TRBV27 | NA | TGTGCCAGCAGATTGGGACAGGGCCATTCACCCCTCCACTTT | CASRLGQGHSPLHF
TRBD1 | TRBJ1-2 | TRBV5-1 | few | TGCGCCAGCAGCCCGGAGGCAGGGGGACGAGGTGGCTACACCTTC | CASSPEAGGRGGYTF
TRBD1 | TRBJ1-2 | TRBV18 | NA | TGTGCCAGCTCACCGGACAGGGATCGTGGCTACACCTTC | CASSPDRDRGYTF
NA | TRBJ1-1 | TRBV12-5 | NA | TGTGCTAGTGGTTTGATCCCAGGGGTTGGGGACACTGAAGCTTTCTTT | CASGLIPGVGDTEAFF
TRBD1 | TRBJ2-2 | TRBV7-2 | NA | TGTGCCAGCAGTCCCGACAGGGGAGGGAACACCGGGGAGCTGTTTTTT | CASSPDRGGNTGELFF
TRBD1 | TRBJ2-6 | TRBV5-1 | once | TGCGCCAGCAGCCAGGGACAGGGTAATCCTGGGGCCAACGTCCTGACTTTC | CASSQGQGNPGANVLTF
TRBD2 | TRBJ2-4 | TRBV5-1 | NA | TGCGCCAGCAGCTTGGCTAGCGGAGCCAAAAACATTCAGTACTTC | CASSLASGAKNIQYF
NA | TRBJ1-5 | TRBV30 | NA | TGTGCCTGGAGCTTTCCGGGACATAGCAATCAGCCCCAGCATTTT | CAWSFPGHSNQPQHF
NA | TRBJ2-7 | TRBV6-6 | NA | TGTGCCAGCAGTTACGGAGGGGTAGGCGAGCAGTACTTC | CASSYGGVGEQYF
NA | TRBJ2-4 | TRBV24-1 | few | TGTGCCCCTCCTCAGGGCGAAGTAGCCAAAAACATTCAGTACTTC | CAPPQGEVAKNIQYF
NA | TRBJ1-1 | TRBV30 | few | TGTGCCTGGAGTCCCAGGGGATCCACTGAAGCTTTCTTT | CAWSPRGSTEAFF
TRBD1 | TRBJ1-2 | TRBV5-4 | NA | TGTGCCAGCAGCCCGGGGGGGACAGCGTCTAACTATGGCTACACCTTC | CASSPGGTASNYGYTF
TRBD1 | TRBJ2-1 | TRBV7-9 | once | TGTGCCAGCAGCTTAGAGGGGACAGGGAGGAATGAGCAGTTCTTC | CASSLEGTGRNEQFF
NA | TRBJ2-5 | TRBV4-1 | NA | TGCGCCAGCAGCCAAGATCCTAGGCGGGCAGAGACCCAGTACTTC | CASSQDPRRAETQYF
NA | TRBJ1-2 | TRBV27 | NA | TGTGCCAGCAGTTTATCTGGAGGGCCTTATGGCTACACCTTC | CASSLSGGPYGYTF
NA | TRBJ1-1 | TRBV19 | once | TGTGCCAGTAAATCAGCAGGGTGGAACACTGAAGCTTTCTTT | CASKSAGWNTEAFF
NA | TRBJ1-6 | TRBV2 | NA | TGTGCCAGCGGGCGGGTCCTTCCATCACCCCTCCACTTT | CASGRVLPSPLHF
NA | TRBJ1-2 | TRBV12-3/TRBV12-4 | NA | TGTGCCAGCAGGGGGTCAGGGAACTATGGCTACACCTTC | CASRGSGNYGYTF
NA | TRBJ1-2 | TRBV7-2 | NA | TGTGCCAGCAGCTTAAAGGCAGGGAGGGTCGTCTATGGCTACACCTTC | CASSLKAGRVVYGYTF
NA | TRBJ2-7 | TRBV18 | NA | TGTGCCAGCTCACCACCACTACCGTCGGGGCAGGGGTTCGGAGAGCAGTACTTC | CASSPPLPSGQGFGEQYF
NA | TRBJ2-1 | TRBV3-1/TRBV3-2 | NA | TGTGCCAGCAGCCAAGAGGCCAGGGGCCCCTACAATGAGCAGTTCTTC | CASSQEARGPYNEQFF
TRBD1 | TRBJ1-3 | TRBV5-6 | NA | TGTGCCAGCAGCGCCGGGACAGCGATAGGGAACACCATATATTTT | CASSAGTAIGNTIYF
NA | TRBJ1-2 | TRBV5-1 | NA | TGCGCCAGCAGTCCGGAGGGAGGGATACTCTATGGCTACACCTTC | CASSPEGGILYGYTF
NA | TRBJ2-1 | TRBV7-9 | NA | TGTGCCAGCAGCTTCGGGGGATCATACAATGAGCAGTTCTTC | CASSFGGSYNEQFF
NA | TRBJ1-2 | TRBV19 | NA | TGTGCCAGTAGTATAGATCTTCAGGTCTATGGCTACACCTTC | CASSIDLQVYGYTF
TRBD1 | TRBJ1-2 | TRBV2 | NA | TGTGCCAGCAGTATCGACAGGGTCAACTATGGCTACACCTTC | CASSIDRVNYGYTF
NA | TRBJ1-3 | TRBV7-6 | many | TGTGCCAGCAGCTTATCGGGAGTTGAGTCTCTCTCTGGAAACACCATATATTTT | CASSLSGVESLSGNTIYF
NA | TRBJ1-1 | TRBV3-1/TRBV3-2 | NA | TGTGCCAGCAGCCAAAAGGGGACTGAAGCTTTCTTT | CASSQKGTEAFF
TRBD1 | TRBJ2-7 | TRBV3-1/TRBV3-2 | NA | TGTGCCAGCAGCCAAGACCCCGGGACAGGGGGCCACGAGCAGTACTTC | CASSQDPGTGGHEQYF
TRBD1 | TRBJ1-2 | TRBV15 | NA | TGTGCCACCAGCAGAGCGGGGACAGGGTTAATAGGCGGCTACACCTTC | CATSRAGTGLIGGYTF
NA | TRBJ1-6 | TRBV3-1/TRBV3-2 | NA | TGTGCCAGCAGTGAGTCCCGAGGCTCCTATAATTCACCCCTCCACTTT | CASSESRGSYNSPLHF
TRBD2 | TRBJ2-3 | TRBV4-1 | NA | TGCGCCAGCAGCCAAGTAGCGGGGGCTGTCACAGATACGCAGTATTTT | CASSQVAGAVTDTQYF
NA | TRBJ1-1 | TRBV7-2 | NA | TGTGCCAGCAGCGCCCCAGACGGGTACACTGAAGCTTTCTTT | CASSAPDGYTEAFF
NA | TRBJ1-2 | TRBV2 | NA | TGTGCCAGCTCCATCCAGGGTAACTATGGCTACACCTTC | CASSIQGNYGYTF
NA | TRBJ2-7 | TRBV7-2 | few | TGTGCCAGCAGCTTAGGGGTGGGGGGGCCCACCTACGAGCAGTACTTC | CASSLGVGGPTYEQYF
TRBD2 | TRBJ2-7 | TRBV11-2 | NA | TGTGCCAGCAGCCGGGGGGGGGCGCGAGGAGAGCAGTACTTC | CASSRGGARGEQYF
TRBD1 | TRBJ2-5 | TRBV7-9 | NA | TGTGCCAGCAGCTTAGGGGACAGGGGGCTACAAGAGACCCAGTACTTC | CASSLGDRGLQETQYF
NA | TRBJ2-1 | TRBV9 | NA | TGTGCCAGCAGCACCCAGGGTGGATCCTACAATGAGCAGTTCTTC | CASSTQGGSYNEQFF
NA | TRBJ2-7 | TRBV3-1/TRBV3-2 | NA | TGTGCCAGCAGCCAATGGGGAGACTCCTACGAGCAGTACTTC | CASSQWGDSYEQYF
NA | TRBJ2-2 | TRBV18 | NA | TGTGCCAGCTCACGTAACATTCAGGGTACCGGGGAGCTGTTTTTT | CASSRNIQGTGELFF
TRBD2 | TRBJ2-2 | TRBV5-5 | NA | TGTGCCAGCAGCTTCCGGCAGGCGGGGGACACCGGGGAGCTGTTTTTT | CASSFRQAGDTGELFF
TRBD1 | TRBJ1-4 | TRBV3-1/TRBV3-2 | few | TGTGCCAGCAGCCATGTGGGACAGGGCACAAATGAAAAACTGTTTTTT | CASSHVGQGTNEKLFF